This T cell receptor beta chain was observed in a study of graft-versus-host responses after intestinal transplantation. About the research overall: Once they had received anti-thymocyte globulin induction, all recipients took tacrolimus and steroids for approximately 3 years. Study findings and constraints: Researchers found peak circulating GvH clone levels linked to early post-transplant HvG declines. GvH clones were identified in recipient marrow, with some first appearing in ileum or blood.

Comments on this clone: The antigen is undetermined.

Germline values: CDR1 ENHRY, CDR2 SYGVKD. CDR3 length: 13 residues. Trimming took 8 bases from V and 1 from J, leaving 8 bases between them. Bone marrow was aspirated after transplant. It came from the posterior iliac crest or another site. Assay: immunoSEQ multiplex PCR; the TCRdb copy retains only in-frame clones and omits some. The table includes just over 15,000 clones, more than 75% detected once. This rearrangement joins TRBV10-3 to TRBJ2-2, with D possibly being TRBD2 (6 bases). The sequence was collected from a human patient who received an intestinal transplant, so some T cells may come from the graft donor. Source: bone marrow, taken approximately 120 days after intestinal transplantation. The CDR3 reads CAIGRENTGELFF. The CDR3 coding sequence is TGTGCCATCGGGCGGGAGAACACCGGGGAGCTGTTTTTT.